The source of this T cell receptor beta chain is a study of control samples from healthy donors and cancer patients. This table comes from immunoSEQ multiplex PCR, and its TCRdb copy is limited to in-frame clones, with some not included. This sample has around 200,000 clones, with about 93% found just once. The CDR3 consists of 14 residues. Trimming removed 6 bases from V and 5 bases from J, with 16 bases in between. The germline V gene has CDR1 PRHDT and CDR2 FYEKMQ (reference sequence). J is TRBJ1-1 and V is TRBV13, with D tentatively TRBD1 (5 bases). This clonotype was obtained from a man between 18 and 35 years old in good health. The sequenced sample consisted of blood. CDR3 residues: CASRVGRVATEAFF. DNA of the CDR3: TGTGCCAGCAGGGTAGGCAGGGTTGCGACTGAAGCTTTCTTT.